This T cell receptor beta chain was sequenced in a study of blood T cell repertoires in COVID-19. Overall study context: Both acute and convalescent COVID-19 samples were obtained from the United States, Italy and Spain.

A word on this clone: Distinct nucleotide sequences in the sample also encode this CDR3.

The germline gives CDR1 SGHRS, CDR2 YFSETQ. Trimming at V came to 3 bases and at J to 1 base, leaving 2 bases not matched to a gene. The CDR3 sequence is 14 residues long. As originally analysed: Reference gene primer amplification in the assay estimated nucleated cell counts. TCRdb's table, derived via immunoSEQ multiplex PCR, lists solely in-frame clones and lacks some. V, J and clone size reflect that table, while D and trimming were determined from the DNA. The profile covers nearly 250,000 clones, with 86% appearing a single time and 5% to 6% taken by the ten largest. The sequencing sample was made of peripheral blood. The TCR was taken from a woman of 80 years or more with COVID-19, enrolled during active disease. The rearrangement uses TRBV5-1 and TRBJ1-1; 8 bases fit TRBD1. As DNA, the CDR3 is TGCGCCAGCAGCTCAGGACAGGGGAACACTGAAGCTTTCTTT. Encoded protein: CASSSGQGNTEAFF.